This is a list of T cell receptor beta chains from one sample in a study of blood T cell repertoires in COVID-19. The repertoire was sequenced with immunoSEQ multiplex PCR; TCRdb's copy has only in-frame clones and lacks some. The sample shows a few hundred thousand clones, 70% to 90% of them seen only once. Sequenced material: peripheral blood. All receptors derive from a woman in her forties or fifties with COVID-19, enrolled during active disease. Both conserved end residues are part of each CDR3.

12,TRBJ2-1,TRBV6-5,CASRLNYNEQFF
19,TRBJ1-4,TRBV18,CASSLGTGQVVTPGEKLFF
16,TRBJ1-6,TRBV7-9,CASSSQGASLDSPLHF
15,TRBJ2-7,TRBV3-1/TRBV3-2,CASSQGGLVHYEQYF
15,TRBJ1-5,TRBV15,CATSRDEQGLQPQHF
16,TRBJ1-2,TRBV16,CASSQSPTGFNYGYTF
15,TRBJ2-1,TRBV6-6,CASSPRQGGGNEQFF
15,TRBJ2-5,TRBV15,CATLKAGQGSETQYF
13,TRBJ2-5,TRBV7-2,CASSLGRGETQYF
14,TRBJ1-1,TRBV6-6,CASTGVLENTEAFF
13,TRBJ1-1,TRBV19,CASSWGERTEAFF
14,TRBJ1-2,TRBV5-1,CASSLDAGDYGYTF
13,TRBJ1-1,TRBV7-3,CASSPGSGSEAFF
18,TRBJ2-1,TRBV5-1,CASSLGQREDQPSNEQFF
15,TRBJ1-1,TRBV19,CASTRGTGENTEAFF
13,TRBJ1-2,TRBV6-5,CASSRDSYNGYTF
13,TRBJ2-5,TRBV6-2/TRBV6-3,CASSHTRGKTQYF
15,TRBJ2-1,TRBV27,CASRRSGLGPYEQFF
14,TRBJ1-1,TRBV27,CASSLGVGRTEAFF
15,TRBJ2-2,TRBV30,CAWRVASGNTGELFF
15,TRBJ1-2,TRBV4-1,CASSQVGQGAASYTF
14,TRBJ2-7,TRBV13,CASSSGLSSYEQYF
15,TRBJ2-5,TRBV7-2,CASSSNSGRAETQYF
13,TRBJ1-1,TRBV30,CAWQTTGNSEAFF
14,TRBJ2-1,TRBV11-2,CASSSQTGYNEQFF
13,TRBJ2-7,TRBV24-1,CATSAGAAYEQYF
11,TRBJ2-7,TRBV27,CAAGGSYEQYF
15,TRBJ2-1,TRBV2,CASGPDRNSYNEQFF
15,TRBJ2-5,TRBV24-1,CATSGTSGGQETQYF
12,TRBJ1-1,TRBV7-6,CASSRGNTEAFF
14,TRBJ2-7,TRBV5-1,CASKRDILAYEQYF
15,TRBJ2-7,TRBV7-2,CASSLARGRVAEQYF
16,TRBJ2-7,TRBV18,CASSAQRNRGAYEQYF
18,TRBJ1-3,TRBV5-1,CASSLAGSSAVSGNTIYF
17,TRBJ2-3,TRBV10-3,CAIRKSSGRVSTDTQYF
12,TRBJ1-1,TRBV28,CASRTGLGEAFF
17,TRBJ2-3,TRBV24-1,CATSDPGGIFSTDTQYF
10,TRBJ1-1,TRBV12-3/TRBV12-4,CASSRQGAFF
18,TRBJ2-2,TRBV7-9,CASSHRTVGVGDTGELFF
16,TRBJ2-5,TRBV19,CASPPKGTGYQETQYF
13,TRBJ1-1,TRBV4-3,CASSQRVGTEAFF